This T cell receptor beta chain was captured by sequencing in a study of T cell responses to AZD1222 COVID-19 vaccine. General study results and limits: Repertoire sampling happened only post peak T cell response. Donors in the cohort were predominantly white British and more often female, and clonal diversity was possibly underestimated. Recipients of two AZD1222 doses showed rising Spike-specific TCR breadth and depth.

Measured with immunoSEQ multiplex PCR; TCRdb has only the in-frame clones, and not every one. The sample records about 130,000 clones, roughly 90% being singletons. This CDR3 is 13 amino acids long. V was shortened by 10 bases and J by 0 bases, with 11 bases between the two germline ends. The V gene's germline CDR1 is SNHLY and CDR2 FYNNEI. Points on this clone: Its antigen is as yet unknown.

This clonotype originated in an adult in good health. The chain links TRBV2 to TRBJ2-3; D is ambiguous. Specimen: peripheral blood, collected on day 0 of AZD1222 vaccination. CDR3 sequence: CATKTTSTDTQYF. As DNA, the CDR3 is TGTGCCACGAAGACAACAAGCACAGATACGCAGTATTTT.